A selection of T cell receptor beta chains follows, all from one sample in a study of cytomegalovirus exposure and HLA in healthy donors. Repertoires were generated with immunoSEQ multiplex PCR, while TCRdb's copy carries only in-frame clones and drops some. The record lists roughly 200,000 clones, of which the ten most abundant hold 1.1%. Sample: PBMCs. The receptors come from a girl aged 2-10 years in good health and CMV-seropositive. CDR3s include the opening cysteine and the closing phenylalanine or tryptophan. A D gene is named only where the DNA matches it firmly.

j_call: TRBJ2-2; cdr3_length: 13; d_call: NA; v_call: TRBV2; cdr3_aa: CASSDGGAGELFF; cdr3_nt: TGTGCCAGCAGTGACGGGGGTGCCGGGGAGCTGTTTTTT
j_call: TRBJ1-6; cdr3_length: 13; d_call: TRBD1; v_call: TRBV6-1; cdr3_aa: CASSNSGGMSLHF; cdr3_nt: TGTGCCAGCAGCAACTCAGGGGGCATGTCCCTCCACTTT
j_call: TRBJ2-7; cdr3_length: 14; d_call: NA; v_call: TRBV6-1; cdr3_aa: CASRQRDTYYEQYF; cdr3_nt: TGTGCCAGCAGACAACGGGACACCTACTACGAGCAGTACTTC
j_call: TRBJ2-3; cdr3_length: 15; d_call: TRBD1; v_call: TRBV6-5; cdr3_aa: CASSGQGLITDTQYF; cdr3_nt: TGTGCCAGCAGTGGACAGGGCCTGATCACAGATACGCAGTATTTT
j_call: TRBJ2-2; cdr3_length: 15; d_call: NA; v_call: TRBV27; cdr3_aa: CASSLFPSYTEELFF; cdr3_nt: TGTGCCAGCAGTTTATTCCCTTCTTACACCGAGGAGCTGTTTTTT
j_call: TRBJ1-1; cdr3_length: 12; d_call: NA; v_call: TRBV28; cdr3_aa: CASSLSAGEAFF; cdr3_nt: TGTGCCAGCAGTTTATCAGCGGGTGAAGCTTTCTTT
j_call: TRBJ1-5; cdr3_length: 13; d_call: NA; v_call: TRBV28; cdr3_aa: CASRPSQAQPQHF; cdr3_nt: TGTGCCAGCAGGCCGTCACAGGCCCAGCCCCAGCATTTT
j_call: TRBJ2-7; cdr3_length: 15; d_call: NA; v_call: TRBV2; cdr3_aa: CASSDRTGEAYEQYF; cdr3_nt: TGTGCCAGCAGTGATCGAACGGGAGAGGCCTACGAGCAGTACTTC
j_call: TRBJ2-1; cdr3_length: 15; d_call: NA; v_call: TRBV14; cdr3_aa: CASSHPQGGYNEQFF; cdr3_nt: TGTGCCAGCAGCCATCCCCAGGGAGGCTACAATGAGCAGTTCTTC
j_call: TRBJ2-2; cdr3_length: 14; d_call: TRBD2; v_call: TRBV14; cdr3_aa: CASSVGLAIGELFF; cdr3_nt: TGTGCCAGCTCAGTGGGACTAGCTATCGGGGAGCTGTTTTTT
j_call: TRBJ2-3; cdr3_length: 14; d_call: NA; v_call: TRBV10-1; cdr3_aa: CASSAGWKVDTQYF; cdr3_nt: TGCGCCAGCAGTGCCGGGTGGAAGGTGGATACGCAGTATTTT
j_call: TRBJ1-1; cdr3_length: 15; d_call: TRBD1; v_call: TRBV30; cdr3_aa: CAWRAGGGENTEAFF; cdr3_nt: TGTGCCTGGAGGGCAGGGGGAGGAGAGAACACTGAAGCTTTCTTT
j_call: TRBJ2-7; cdr3_length: 17; d_call: NA; v_call: TRBV13; cdr3_aa: CASSLREAVTRPNEQYF; cdr3_nt: TGTGCCAGCAGCTTACGCGAGGCTGTAACTAGACCCAACGAGCAGTACTTC
j_call: TRBJ2-1; cdr3_length: 17; d_call: NA; v_call: TRBV21-1; cdr3_aa: CASSKGRLAGDYNEQFF; cdr3_nt: TGTGCCAGCAGCAAAGGTCGCCTAGCGGGAGACTACAATGAGCAGTTCTTC
j_call: TRBJ2-7; cdr3_length: 14; d_call: TRBD1; v_call: TRBV27; cdr3_aa: CASSLMGQADEQYF; cdr3_nt: TGTGCCAGCAGTTTAATGGGACAGGCGGACGAGCAGTACTTC
j_call: TRBJ2-7; cdr3_length: 17; d_call: TRBD2; v_call: TRBV15; cdr3_aa: CATSRDRSGVMAYEQYF; cdr3_nt: TGTGCCACCAGCAGAGATCGCAGCGGGGTGATGGCCTACGAGCAGTACTTC
j_call: TRBJ1-2; cdr3_length: 16; d_call: TRBD1; v_call: TRBV7-8; cdr3_aa: CASSPIDRGPEDGYTF; cdr3_nt: TGTGCCAGCAGCCCAATCGACAGGGGGCCCGAGGATGGCTACACCTTC
j_call: TRBJ2-7; cdr3_length: 15; d_call: TRBD2; v_call: TRBV10-3; cdr3_aa: CAIRIGTSGSYEQYF; cdr3_nt: TGTGCCATCAGAATCGGGACTAGCGGATCCTACGAGCAGTACTTC
j_call: TRBJ2-3; cdr3_length: 17; d_call: NA; v_call: TRBV7-3; cdr3_aa: CASSLRPIGGSTDTQYF; cdr3_nt: TGTGCCAGCAGCTTAAGACCGATTGGAGGTAGCACAGATACGCAGTATTTT
j_call: TRBJ1-1; cdr3_length: 15; d_call: NA; v_call: TRBV11-1; cdr3_aa: CASSFGAGPNTEAFF; cdr3_nt: TGTGCCAGCAGCTTTGGGGCAGGCCCGAACACTGAAGCTTTCTTT
j_call: TRBJ2-1; cdr3_length: 12; d_call: NA; v_call: TRBV7-9; cdr3_aa: CASSLSGNEQFF; cdr3_nt: TGTGCCAGCAGCCTGTCGGGCAATGAGCAGTTCTTC
j_call: TRBJ1-6; cdr3_length: 16; d_call: NA; v_call: TRBV11-2; cdr3_aa: CASSLSPRSGASPLHF; cdr3_nt: TGTGCCAGCAGCTTATCGCCGAGGAGCGGTGCTTCACCCCTCCACTTT
j_call: TRBJ2-4; cdr3_length: 14; d_call: NA; v_call: TRBV28; cdr3_aa: CASSRRGSGNIQYF; cdr3_nt: TGTGCCAGCAGCCGTAGAGGTTCGGGAAACATTCAGTACTTC
j_call: TRBJ2-7; cdr3_length: 11; d_call: NA; v_call: TRBV28; cdr3_aa: CASSLLNEQYF; cdr3_nt: TGTGCCAGCAGTTTATTAAACGAGCAGTACTTC